The present T cell receptor (beta chain) was sequenced within a study of T cells in Graves' hyperthyroidism and ophthalmopathy. Study-wide results and caveats: Clonotypes that were expanded in thyroid above 0.001 mostly appeared in blood too.

There are a few counts of this clonotype. Antigen unknown. The CDR3 regions of TCR beta were amplified from RNA transcripts. HTBI primers were the set used in a first-round RT-PCR of the TCR CDR3. TCRdb itself ran the multiplex PCR reads through MiXCR, one entry per CDR3 protein. This sample has about 330,000 distinct CDR3 sequences, with roughly 13% found just once. Diagnostic assessment was based on clinical symptoms, serum thyroxine and TRAb, thyroid ultrasound and orbital computed tomography. CDR3 size: 15 residues. CDR1 is GTSNPN and CDR2 is SVGIG in the germline V gene (reference sequence). V dropped 5 bases and J dropped 0; count of bases not matched to a gene: 7.

The sequence was collected from a woman in her forties with Graves' ophthalmopathy. V gene TRBV30 combines with J gene TRBJ1-3; 7 positions match TRBD1. Sequenced input: blood. CDR3 nucleotides: TGTGCCTGGTTAAAGAGGACAGGCTCTGGAAACACCATATATTTT. It encodes CAWLKRTGSGNTIYF.